This TCR beta chain originates from a study of lymphopenia after photon versus proton radiotherapy. TCRdb's table, derived via immunoSEQ multiplex PCR, lists solely in-frame clones and lacks some. The data hold around 160,000 clones, with approximately 91% observed a single time. V trimming: 3 bases; J trimming: 0 bases; junction bases outside the gene matches: 2. From germline, CDR1 is ENHRY and CDR2 SYGVKD. The CDR3 is 15 residues long. The study, taken as a whole, reports: After lymphocyte nadir, photon-treated repertoires showed oligoclonal expansion, especially CD8+ Temra. Photon-treated patients lost naive T cells and TCR diversity; proton-treated stayed stable.

As regards this clone: The antigen is undetermined.

The receptor was isolated from a man aged 45-60 years with gastric cancer. Source: peripheral blood, taken from a patient treated with photon-based radiotherapy. The gene calls are TRBV10-3 and TRBJ2-1; 7 bases match TRBD2. CDR3 DNA: TGTGCCATCAGTGAACGCGGGAGCTCCTACAATGAGCAGTTCTTC. Translated, it gives CAISERGSSYNEQFF.